This T cell receptor (beta chain) was observed in a study of shared clonotypes between healthy human individuals. Study conclusions and caveats: Approximately 4.5% was the fraction of naive CD4 clonotypes found shared across several donors.

The CDR3 loop spans 16 amino acids. V lost 0 bases and J lost 3; bases outside the gene matches: 5. The germline CDR1 and CDR2 sequences are SGHRS and YFSETQ. Healthy HIV-negative adults with no recent acute infections or vaccinations were recruited as donors. On this clone itself: The antigen is unknown.

Generated by immunoSEQ multiplex PCR, the TCRdb table keeps only in-frame clones and is missing some. This sample has approximately 1.1 million clones, with around three quarters found just once. The rearrangement uses TRBV5-1 and TRBJ2-3, with 9 nucleotides matching TRBD2. This TCR was recovered from a man aged 18 to 35 in good health. Some clones in this sample may be carry-over from other donors' samples. Source material: memory CD4+ T cells from PBMCs. The subset is: CD45RA-negative fraction. CDR3 protein: CASSLEAGGRTDTQYF. Here the CDR3 DNA reads TGCGCCAGCAGCTTGGAAGCGGGAGGAAGGACAGATACGCAGTATTTT.